These 23 T cell receptor beta chains share one sample of origin, sequenced in a study of T-cell memory formation after mild COVID-19. In TCRdb, the 5' RACE reads were re-called with MiXCR into one record per CDR3 protein. The sample consists of around 83,000 distinct CDR3 sequences, roughly 25% of them appearing once. The sample taken for sequencing was PBMCs or a T cell subset sorted from them (not recorded which). The source of these receptors is a young man who had mild COVID-19 (a few samples of this study predate the infection). Cell type and time point are not known.

This clonotype has a handful of counts. This rearrangement joins TRBV5-4 to TRBJ2-1; 9 bases align to TRBD2. The CDR3 runs to 12 residues. Germline CDR1 and CDR2: SGHNT and YYREEE (reference sequence). V gave up 2 bases and J gave up 10 bases; unmatched junction bases: 1. The DNA for the CDR3 is TGTGCCAGCAGCTTCGGGACTAGCGAGCAGTTCTTC. Translating gives CASSFGTSEQFF.

This clonotype was seen a handful of times. The chain employs TRBV7-2 and TRBJ2-5, with 9 bases aligning to TRBD2. This CDR3 spans 14 amino acids. In germline, CDR1 is SGHTA, CDR2 FQGNSA. The ends lost 8 bases at V and 5 bases at J; junction bases unmatched: 9. The DNA of the CDR3 is TGTGCCAGCCGTATCCTAGCGGGGTACGAGACCCAGTACTTC. Translated, it gives CASRILAGYETQYF.

The gene calls are TRBV27 and TRBJ1-1; tentatively, D is TRBD1 (6 bases). The ends were cut back, 4 bases at V and 6 bases at J, with 12 bases in the middle. Germline CDR1 reads MNHEY; CDR2 reads SMNVEV (reference sequence). This CDR3 region has 13 residues. CDR3 in amino acids: CASSWTADAEAFF. The CDR3 DNA reads as TGTGCCAGCAGTTGGACAGCGGACGCTGAAGCTTTCTTT.

This clonotype has just a few counts. The V call is TRBV20-1, the J call TRBJ1-1; 7 bases fit TRBD1. The germline V gene encodes CDR1 DFQATT and CDR2 SNEGSKA (reference sequence). Unmatched junction bases numbered 14, after V lost 6 bases and J lost 4 bases. This CDR3 spans 15 amino acids. Here the CDR3 reads CSAPAGGGLGTEAFF. In DNA form, the CDR3 reads TGCAGTGCGCCCGCCGGAGGGGGCCTGGGCACTGAAGCTTTCTTT.

This clonotype was counted between two and nine times. V usage is TRBV10-3 and J usage is TRBJ2-4; possible D gene TRBD1, 6 bases. Germline V lookup: CDR1 ENHRY, CDR2 SYGVKD. CDR3 length: 14 residues. The V end lost 0 bases, the J end lost 7 bases, and 10 bases lay between the germline ends. This CDR3 reads CAISESGGSNIQYF. Here the CDR3 DNA reads TGTGCCATCAGTGAGTCAGGGGGATCTAACATTCAGTACTTC.

This clonotype was counted between two and nine times. The chain has TRBV7-9 and TRBJ2-1, with D unclear. Germline lookup yields CDR1 SEHNR and CDR2 FQNEAQ (reference sequence). The CDR3 runs to 15 residues. With 5 bases removed from V and 8 bases from J, the gap between germline ends came to 19 bases. The chain's CDR3 is CASSVHGGDLDEQFF. CDR3 nucleotide sequence: TGTGCCAGCAGCGTTCACGGCGGCGACTTGGATGAGCAGTTCTTC.

This rearrangement joins TRBV20-1 to TRBJ2-5; 9 bases line up with TRBD2. With 2 bases clipped from V and 7 bases from J, the junction kept 17 bases outside the gene matches. The CDR3 runs 17 residues. From germline, CDR1 is DFQATT and CDR2 SNEGSKA (reference sequence). CDR3 sequence reads: CSARRDRTSAGNGTQYF. In DNA form, the CDR3 reads TGCAGTGCTAGAAGGGATCGGACTAGCGCCGGTAACGGGACCCAGTACTTC.

V is TRBV27 and J is TRBJ2-1; 12 bases map to TRBD2. The germline V gene encodes CDR1 MNHEY and CDR2 SMNVEV (reference sequence). V trimming: 8 bases; J trimming: 6 bases; junction bases outside the gene matches: 8. The CDR3 is 15 residues long. The DNA of the CDR3 is TGTGCCAGCTGTCCACTAGCGGGGGGTTGCAATGAGCAGTTCTTC. It specifies CASCPLAGGCNEQFF.

In this sample, this clonotype turned up a few times. The chain carries TRBV29-1 and TRBJ1-2, with D unresolved. The germline V gene encodes CDR1 SQVTM and CDR2 ANQGSEA. The V gene lost 2 bases and the J gene lost 7 bases, with 14 bases spanning the gap. The CDR3 runs to 13 residues. The CDR3 reads CSVESLLFRGYTF. The CDR3 bases are TGCAGCGTTGAATCCCTCCTTTTCCGTGGCTACACCTTC.

The chain joins TRBV4-3 to TRBJ2-1; weak D call: TRBD1 (5 bases). Germline V gene lookup returns CDR1 LGHNA and CDR2 YSLEER. The V end was cut by 4 bases, the J end by 7 bases, with 17 bases between. This CDR3 comprises 15 residues. Here the CDR3 DNA reads TGCGCCAGCAGCCGAGGCCCCTCAGGGTGGAATGAGCAGTTCTTC. As protein: CASSRGPSGWNEQFF.

This clonotype turned up a few times. The chain has TRBV28 and TRBJ2-5; possibly TRBD1 for D (6 bases). Germline V lookup: CDR1 MDHEN, CDR2 SYDVKM. Trimming shortened V by 5 bases and J by 0 bases, and 10 bases separated the two germline ends. The CDR3 covers 14 residues. The DNA of the CDR3 is TGTGCCAGCAGTGAGACAGGCGACCAAGAGACCCAGTACTTC. The encoded protein is CASSETGDQETQYF. The entire variable domain, with the rest obtained from reference TRBV28 and TRBJ2-5, is as follows: DVKVTQSSRYLVKRTGEKVFLECVQDMDHENMFWYRQDPGLGLRLIYFSYDVKMKEKGDIPEGYSVSREKKERFSLILESASTNQTSMYLCASSETGDQETQYFGPGTRLLVL.

This clonotype was seen only a few times. This chain links TRBV6-5 with TRBJ1-4, with a weak D call TRBD1 (6 bases). The V gene lost 6 bases and the J gene lost 3 bases, with 14 bases spanning the gap. CDR1 and CDR2 (germline): MNHEY, SVGAGI. The CDR3 sequence is 15 residues long. As DNA, the CDR3 is TGTGCCAGCAGGCCTGGACAGCTCTCTAATGAAAAACTGTTTTTT. Amino acid sequence: CASRPGQLSNEKLFF.

V and J are TRBV7-9 and TRBJ2-2; D is possibly TRBD1 or TRBD2 (5 bases each). V gave up 4 bases and J gave up 0 bases, with 12 bases separating them. The CDR3 is 16 residues long. Looked up from germline, CDR1 is SEHNR and CDR2 is FQNEAQ (reference sequence). For the CDR3, the DNA is TGTGCCAGCAGCTCGTGGGACCGTTCGAACACCGGGGAGCTGTTTTTT. This translates into CASSSWDRSNTGELFF.

V is TRBV11-2 and J is TRBJ2-7, with TRBD1 as a possible D gene (6 bases). The germline V gene has CDR1 SGHAT and CDR2 FQNNGV. The germline V and J ends were trimmed by 5 bases and 3 bases, with 14 bases remaining between them. CDR3 length equals 14 residues. The CDR3 DNA follows: TGTGCCAGCAGCGAGAGGGGGTTGAGCTACGAGCAGTACTTC. Translated, it gives CASSERGLSYEQYF. Full variable domain (missing parts from reference TRBV11-2 and TRBJ2-7): EAGVAQSPRYKIIEKRQSVAFWCNPISGHATLYWYQQILGQGPKLLIQFQNNGVVDDSQLPKDRFSAERLKGVDSTLKIQPAKLEDSAVYLCASSERGLSYEQYFGPGTRLTVT.

This clonotype was seen only a few times. This chain uses TRBV7-8 with TRBJ1-2; D perhaps matches TRBD1 (6 bases). V dropped 0 bases and J dropped 4 bases, with 21 bases sitting between them. Germline values: CDR1 SGHVS, CDR2 FQNEAQ. There are 18 residues in the CDR3. The CDR3 protein is CASSLAAGGAGLGYGYTF. The CDR3 DNA reads as TGTGCCAGCAGCTTAGCGGCGGGGGGCGCGGGGCTGGGCTATGGCTACACCTTC.

V usage is TRBV10-3 and J usage is TRBJ1-1, with 9 bases aligning to TRBD1. The CDR3 length is 12 residues. J lost 3 bases, V lost 10 bases, and 3 bases had no gene match. Germline V gene sequence: CDR1 ENHRY, CDR2 SYGVKD. The DNA for the CDR3 is TGTGCCACAACAGGGGGCTACACTGAAGCTTTCTTT. This sequence encodes CATTGGYTEAFF.

This clonotype showed up just a few times. This chain connects TRBV7-2 to TRBJ2-7; possible D gene TRBD1, 5 bases. V was shortened by 3 bases and J by 4 bases, with 10 bases between the two germline ends. The CDR3 has 13 residues. CDR1 and CDR2 (germline): SGHTA, FQGNSA. The CDR3 protein is CASSFPGLYEQYF. The CDR3 DNA sequence: TGTGCCAGCAGCTTTCCAGGGTTATACGAGCAGTACTTC.

This clonotype was picked up a small number of times. The V and J genes are TRBV4-3 and TRBJ2-3; 10 bases match TRBD2. CDR3 size: 15 residues. Germline V CDR1 and CDR2: LGHNA, YSLEER. V lost 1 base, J lost 3 bases, and 1 base stayed unmatched. The CDR3 loop reads CASSQAGLATDTQYF. Written as DNA, the CDR3 is TGCGCCAGCAGCCAAGCGGGACTAGCGACAGATACGCAGTATTTT.

The rearrangement links TRBV20-1 to TRBJ2-7, with D perhaps matching TRBD2 (5 bases). There are 12 residues in the CDR3. Germline values: CDR1 DFQATT, CDR2 SNEGSKA (reference sequence). V lost 6 bases and J lost 2, with 11 bases in between. CDR3: CSATTGTYEQYV. The CDR3 nucleotides are TGCAGTGCAACGACCGGGACCTACGAGCAGTACGTC.

J is TRBJ1-5 and V is TRBV11-2; weak D call: TRBD1 (6 bases). Germline assignment: CDR1 SGHAT and CDR2 FQNNGV. Trimming took off 5 bases at V and 4 bases at J, with 6 bases between the two ends. CDR3 length: 12 amino acids. The CDR3 region is CASSQGNQPQHF. The CDR3 DNA sequence: TGTGCCAGCAGCCAGGGGAATCAGCCCCAGCATTTT.

The chain links TRBV7-9 to TRBJ1-1; D gene uncertain. This CDR3 has 13 amino acids. V dropped 5 bases and J dropped 7 bases, with 14 bases sitting between them. CDR1 and CDR2 (germline): SEHNR, FQNEAQ (reference sequence). CDR3 coding DNA: TGTGCCAGCAGCCGGGCCGGTGAGGTTGAAGCTTTCTTT. Translating gives CASSRAGEVEAFF.

The gene calls are TRBV15 and TRBJ1-1; D is unresolved. Germline V gene lookup returns CDR1 LNHNV and CDR2 YYDKDF (reference sequence). CDR3 length: 14 residues. V was pared by 4 bases and J by 4 bases, with 13 bases between. The CDR3 loop reads CATSTVETITEAFF. CDR3 coding DNA: TGTGCCACCAGCACAGTCGAGACCATCACTGAAGCTTTCTTT.

This clonotype was found a few times. J is TRBJ1-2 and V is TRBV7-9, with TRBD1 matching over 7 bases. The CDR3 runs 15 residues. The V gene's germline CDR1 is SEHNR and CDR2 FQNEAQ (reference sequence). Germline trimming cut 3 bases from V and 6 bases from J; bases unmatched to any gene: 10. CDR3 sequence (DNA): TGTGCCAGCAGCTTCAACAGGGGCTCGGCTGATGGCTACACCTTC. This translates into CASSFNRGSADGYTF.